This T cell receptor (beta chain) was sequenced during a study of Ad26.COV2.S vaccination and SARS-CoV-2 variants. Study at large: The COV1001 Ad26.COV2.S trial arm included the donor. Dosing was one shot or two shots 56 days apart. General observations from the study: Substantial breadth in spike-specific CD8+ and CD4+ T cell responses was reportedly seen after vaccination.

This clone appeared once. Its specificity is unknown. The CDR3 has 15 amino acids. Germline CDR1 SEHNR, CDR2 FQNEAQ (reference sequence). After removal of 7 bases from V and 5 bases from J, the junction contained 4 bases not matched to a gene. Documented treatment: 19 received Ad26.COV2.S at low or high dose, single or two shots; roughly five received placebo; per-sample allocation not given. Sampling was performed 63 days after the first vaccine or placebo injection. An Ad26 vector carrying the Wuhan-strain SARS-CoV-2 spike served as the vaccine. Libraries were prepared by immunoSEQ multiplex PCR; TCRdb keeps only in-frame clonotypes and omits some of them. Of about 250,000 clones in the sample, approximately 89% were seen once.

This chain joins TRBV7-9 and TRBJ2-3; 15 bases agree with TRBD2. This TCR came from a person between 18 and 65 years old who received the Ad26.COV2.S COVID-19 vaccine or a placebo. The material was peripheral blood, obtained in a trial of Ad26.COV2.S vaccine versus placebo. CDR3: CASTGLAGGIDTQYF. CDR3 coding DNA: TGTGCCAGCACCGGACTAGCGGGAGGGATAGATACGCAGTATTTT.